This TCR beta chain stems from a study of blood T cell repertoires in COVID-19. In the study overall: COVID-19 samples from acute and convalescent phases originated in the United States, Italy and Spain. The analysed material was cDNA or gDNA that came from T cells, B-cell-depleted T cells, or PBMCs.

The J segment lost 4 bases and the V segment lost 5 bases, leaving 5 bases of the junction unmatched. The CDR3 sequence is 14 residues long. The germline CDR1 and CDR2 sequences are LNHDA and SQIVND (reference sequence). The authors' processing: Amplified reference gene primers provided the basis for estimating nucleated cell counts. Clones were read by immunoSEQ multiplex PCR, and TCRdb kept only the in-frame ones, dropping some. V, J and clone size derive from that table, while D and trimming were established from the DNA sequence. This sample carries about 170,000 clones, 75% to 90% of them seen once, and the ten largest clones take roughly 9.5%.

The chain employs TRBV19 and TRBJ2-5; 9 bases match TRBD1. Sequencing used peripheral blood. This receptor was taken from a woman at least 80 years old with active or convalescent COVID-19. The CDR3 reads CASSPRDRVETQYF. CDR3 coding DNA: TGTGCCAGTAGTCCACGGGACAGGGTAGAGACCCAGTACTTC.